These 32 T cell receptor beta chains were sequenced from one sample in a study of response to subunit inactivated influenza vaccine. TCRdb reprocessed the RT-PCR reads with MiXCR, giving one entry per CDR3 protein. The repertoire holds hundreds of thousands of distinct CDR3 sequences, with about 18% as singletons. The starting material was PBMCs from blood, obtained roughly 5 days after vaccination. The receptors were sampled from a man aged 45 to 65 who received an inactivated influenza vaccine.

This clonotype was found a few times. The chain joins TRBV20-1 to TRBJ2-7; TRBD1 matches at 7 bases. The ends lost 2 bases at V and 6 bases at J; junction bases unmatched: 10. CDR1 is DFQATT and CDR2 is SNEGSKA in the germline V gene (reference sequence). The CDR3 totals 14 residues. This chain's CDR3 is CSARSGTAALEQYF. CDR3 in DNA: TGCAGTGCTAGATCCGGGACAGCCGCCCTCGAGCAGTACTTC.

The genes are TRBV6-5 and TRBJ1-2, with a weak D call TRBD1 (5 bases). The CDR3 loop spans 13 amino acids. The V gene lost 6 bases and the J gene lost 7 bases, with 15 bases spanning the gap. The germline V gene encodes CDR1 MNHEY and CDR2 SVGAGI. The chain's CDR3 is CASSYKQGGGYTF. CDR3 sequence (DNA): TGTGCCAGCAGCTACAAGCAGGGCGGTGGCTACACCTTC.

This clonotype was recorded a few times. The CDR3 region has the DNA TGTGCCAGCAGTCCGGGGCTGGACAGGAGCTACGAGCAGTACTTC. This encodes CASSPGLDRSYEQYF. V and J are TRBV28 and TRBJ2-7; 7 bases map to TRBD1. Germline lookup yields CDR1 MDHEN and CDR2 SYDVKM. The CDR3 contains 15 residues. Trimming took 5 bases from V and 3 from J; bases not matched to a gene: 10.

A few counts support this clonotype. The chain uses TRBV7-6 and TRBJ2-5; TRBD2 matches at 7 bases. Germline V gene sequence: CDR1 SGHVS, CDR2 FNYEAQ. CDR3 size: 14 residues. J was trimmed by 2 bases and V by 11 bases; bases with no gene match: 11. CDR3 amino acids: CAPLAGVGQETQYF. CDR3 nucleotides: TGTGCCCCACTTGCGGGAGTAGGTCAAGAGACCCAGTACTTC.

There are a few counts of this clonotype. V gene TRBV4-1 combines with J gene TRBJ1-2, with 9 bases lining up with TRBD1. After removal of 1 base from V and 6 bases from J, the junction contained 6 bases not matched to a gene. This CDR3 contains 15 residues. Per germline, CDR1 MGHRA and CDR2 YSYEKL. The CDR3 nucleotides are TGCGCCAGCAGCCAAGCGGGACAGGGATTTCATGGCTACACCTTC. Protein sequence: CASSQAGQGFHGYTF.

The gene calls are TRBV7-8 and TRBJ2-3; the D gene is possibly TRBD1 (6 bases). Germline CDR1 reads SGHVS; CDR2 reads FQNEAQ. This CDR3 contains 17 residues. Trimming removed 4 bases from V and 1 base from J, with 18 bases in between. CDR3 sequence reads: CASSSERGIARTDTQYF. The CDR3 DNA sequence: TGTGCCAGCAGCTCAGAGAGGGGGATTGCTCGCACAGATACGCAGTATTTT.

The chain uses TRBV15 and TRBJ1-2; weak D call: TRBD1 (5 bases). The CDR3 loop spans 13 amino acids. The germline CDR1 and CDR2 sequences are LNHNV and YYDKDF (reference sequence). Between the trimmed V and J ends, which lost 9 bases and 8 bases, there was a span of 19 bases. The CDR3 protein is CATTGTSRLGYTF. For the CDR3, the DNA is TGTGCCACGACCGGGACCTCCCGGCTGGGCTACACCTTC.

This clonotype has only a few counts. The CDR3, as DNA: TGCGCCAGCAGCCAGGACGGGACTAGCGGGGGGACAGATGAGCAGTTCTTC. It codes for CASSQDGTSGGTDEQFF. The V call is TRBV5-1, the J call TRBJ2-1; 15 nucleotides agree with TRBD2. V shed 4 bases, J shed 8 bases, and the junction held 10 bases outside the gene matches. Germline V gene data show CDR1 as SGHRS and CDR2 as YFSETQ. The CDR3 consists of 17 residues.

The chain employs TRBV6-1 and TRBJ2-2, with TRBD2 matching 12 bases. V shed 1 base, J shed 5 bases, and the junction held 11 bases outside the gene matches. The CDR3 contains 19 residues. Germline CDR1 and CDR2: MNHNS and SASEGT. The DNA for the CDR3 is TGTGCCAGCAGTGAAGAATTCTGGCTAGCGGGAGGGAGGACCGGGGAGCTGTTTTTT. It is translated as CASSEEFWLAGGRTGELFF.

The V and J genes are TRBV20-1 and TRBJ2-2; D remains unclear. The V gene's germline CDR1 is DFQATT and CDR2 SNEGSKA (reference sequence). V was shortened by 0 bases and J by 7 bases, with 6 bases between the two germline ends. CDR3 size: 12 residues. The CDR3 DNA reads TGCAGTGCTAGAGATCTAAGCGGGGAGCTGTTTTTT. It specifies CSARDLSGELFF.

This clonotype was detected only a few times. The chain recombines TRBV20-1 with TRBJ2-5, with D perhaps assigned TRBD1 or TRBD2 (6 bases each). This CDR3 has 14 residues. Germline V gene data show CDR1 as DFQATT and CDR2 as SNEGSKA (reference sequence). The V and J ends lost 5 bases and 4 bases respectively, with 17 bases between them. CDR3: CSAPPSGAGETQYF. CDR3 sequence (DNA): TGCAGTGCTCCGCCTTCGGGGGCCGGAGAGACCCAGTACTTC.

CDR3 coding DNA: TGTGCCAGCAGTTTAAGTAGCGGGGGGTCGAATGAGCAGTTCTTC. Protein sequence: CASSLSSGGSNEQFF. This rearrangement joins TRBV12-3 or TRBV12-4 to TRBJ2-1; TRBD2 matches at 10 bases. The CDR3 has 15 amino acids. J was trimmed by 7 bases and V by 2 bases; bases with no gene match: 5.

This clonotype was observed a handful of times. This chain connects TRBV20-1 to TRBJ2-3; 16 nucleotides line up with TRBD2. Germline values: CDR1 DFQATT, CDR2 SNEGSKA (reference sequence). CDR3 length: 17 amino acids. V lost 5 bases to trimming and J lost 4 bases; unmatched junction nucleotides: 9. CDR3 coding DNA: TGCAGTGCTCCCGGGACTAGCGGGAGGGCTGTTCCAGATACGCAGTATTTT. Translated, it gives CSAPGTSGRAVPDTQYF.

J is TRBJ2-7 and V is TRBV6-2 or TRBV6-3, with 8 nucleotides matching TRBD2. The ends lost 2 bases at V and 6 bases at J; junction bases unmatched: 12. CDR3 length: 16 residues. The germline CDR1 and CDR2 sequences are MNHEY and SVGEGT. CDR3 region: CASSYVTGTRTVEQYF. DNA for the CDR3: TGTGCCAGCAGTTACGTCACCGGGACTAGGACGGTCGAGCAGTACTTC.

This clonotype was observed a handful of times. The J gene is TRBJ2-1, the V gene TRBV24-1; 7 positions match TRBD1. The CDR3 sequence is 14 residues long. The junction had 6 bases not matched to a gene; V was cut back by 4 bases and J by 7 bases. Looked up from germline, CDR1 is KGHDR and CDR2 is SFDVKD. For the CDR3, the DNA is TGTGCCACCAGTGAAGACAGGGTCGGAAATGAGCAGTTCTTC. Amino acid sequence: CATSEDRVGNEQFF.

CDR3 bases: TGTGCCAGCGGGACTAGCGGGGGGACCCAAGAGACCCAGTACTTC. Translation: CASGTSGGTQETQYF. This chain uses TRBV12-3 or TRBV12-4 with TRBJ2-5, with 15 nucleotides matching TRBD2. V trimming: 8 bases; J trimming: 1 base; junction bases outside the gene matches: 2. The CDR3 loop spans 15 amino acids.

This clonotype came up many times. The genes are TRBV6-5 and TRBJ1-1, with TRBD1 identical over 8 bases. The CDR3 has 15 amino acids. V lost 5 bases, J lost 4 bases, and 9 bases stayed unmatched. From germline, CDR1 is MNHEY and CDR2 SVGAGI. DNA of the CDR3: TGTGCCAGCAGTACTTGGACAGGGCTTAGCACTGAAGCTTTCTTT. It specifies CASSTWTGLSTEAFF.

This clonotype was recorded only once. The chain uses TRBV30 and TRBJ2-1; 8 bases agree with TRBD2. Germline V gives CDR1 GTSNPN, CDR2 SVGIG (reference sequence). V was pared by 4 bases and J by 6 bases, with 5 bases of the junction left unmatched. The CDR3 contains 13 residues. DNA for the CDR3: TGTGCCTGGACAAGACTAGCGCGCAATGAGCAGTTCTTC. Protein: CAWTRLARNEQFF.

The J gene is TRBJ1-3, the V gene TRBV5-6; weak D call: TRBD1 (5 bases). Germline loops: CDR1 SGHDT, CDR2 YYEEEE. CDR3 length equals 15 residues. The ends were cut back, 5 bases at V and 0 bases at J, with 12 bases in the middle. The CDR3 DNA reads TGTGCCAGCAGTTACCGACAGAGCTCTGGAAACACCATATATTTT. Protein: CASSYRQSSGNTIYF.

This clonotype was observed a handful of times. CDR3 DNA sequence: TGTGCCAGCAGTGGCGGGGGGGCTGGTATTGAGCAGTTCTTC. Translation: CASSGGGAGIEQFF. This chain uses TRBV12-3 or TRBV12-4 with TRBJ2-1; 9 bases line up with TRBD2. The CDR3 consists of 14 residues. V gave up 5 bases and J gave up 9 bases; unmatched junction bases: 8.

CDR3 region: CASSLALTRGSYNEQFF. CDR3 bases: TGTGCCAGCTCCTTGGCCCTGACTAGAGGATCCTACAATGAGCAGTTCTTC. This rearrangement joins TRBV6-1 to TRBJ2-1; a possible D gene is TRBD2 (6 bases). Germline-derived CDR1 and CDR2 are MNHNS and SASEGT. The V end lost 8 bases, the J end lost 1 base, and 21 bases lay between the germline ends. The CDR3 length is 17 residues.

This clonotype was found a few times. V gene TRBV11-2 combines with J gene TRBJ2-3, with 9 bases identical to TRBD2. CDR1 SGHAT and CDR2 FQNNGV come from the germline V gene. The V gene end was trimmed by 5 bases and the J gene end by 6 bases; junction bases not matched to a gene: 6. This CDR3 is 14 amino acids long. The CDR3 coding sequence is TGTGCCAGCAGCAATAGCGGGGGCCCGGATACGCAGTATTTT. It codes for CASSNSGGPDTQYF.

This clonotype was observed a handful of times. The chain uses TRBV5-5 and TRBJ2-1; D is perhaps TRBD2 (6 bases). The CDR3 totals 15 residues. V was clipped by 2 bases and J by 8 bases, with 17 bases between them. The germline V gene encodes CDR1 SGHKS and CDR2 YYEKEE (reference sequence). CDR3 sequence (DNA): TGTGCCAGCAGCTTCCCAGTGAGTCAGCGGGATGAGCAGTTCTTC. It specifies CASSFPVSQRDEQFF.

The V call is TRBV20-1, the J call TRBJ2-5; D remains ambiguous. V lost 0 bases and J 0 bases, leaving 5 bases between the germline ends. Germline V gene lookup returns CDR1 DFQATT and CDR2 SNEGSKA (reference sequence). This CDR3 contains 13 residues. The CDR3 DNA sequence: TGCAGTGCTAGAGAGGTCAACCAAGAGACCCAGTACTTC. Residues: CSAREVNQETQYF.

The chain links TRBV20-1 to TRBJ2-3; D perhaps matches TRBD2 (7 bases). Looked up from germline, CDR1 is DFQATT and CDR2 is SNEGSKA (reference sequence). V lost 0 bases and J lost 4, with 17 bases in between. This CDR3 comprises 16 residues. CDR3 amino acids: CSARDLAGAPADTQYF. CDR3 DNA sequence: TGCAGTGCTAGAGATCTTGCGGGGGCCCCAGCAGATACGCAGTATTTT.

The CDR3 protein is CSARFGYEQYF. CDR3 bases: TGCAGTGCTAGATTCGGCTACGAGCAGTACTTC. V gene TRBV20-1 combines with J gene TRBJ2-7; no definite D call. This CDR3 region has 11 residues. Per germline, CDR1 DFQATT and CDR2 SNEGSKA (reference sequence). Trimming removed 2 bases at V and 3 bases at J, with 5 bases between.

In its sample, this clonotype was seen a few times. The chain combines TRBV29-1 with TRBJ2-1; D may be TRBD2 (6 bases). This CDR3 is built from 13 residues. Trimming cost V 4 bases and J 4 bases, with 11 bases left between them. Germline V lookup: CDR1 SQVTM, CDR2 ANQGSEA. The CDR3 DNA reads as TGCAGCGTTGTGGGCGGGAAATACAATGAGCAGTTCTTC. Protein product: CSVVGGKYNEQFF.

This clonotype has only a few counts. The gene calls are TRBV7-9 and TRBJ1-2; TRBD1 is a possible D gene (5 bases). CDR3 length equals 13 residues. CDR1 SEHNR and CDR2 FQNEAQ come from the germline V gene (reference sequence). V was pared by 6 bases and J by 1 base, with 9 bases between. The CDR3: CASSQQVNYGYTF. The CDR3 DNA reads as TGTGCCAGCAGTCAACAGGTTAACTATGGCTACACCTTC. Supplemented by reference TRBV7-9 and TRBJ1-2, the full variable domain reads DTGVSQNPRHKITKRGQNVTFRCDPISEHNRLYWYRQTLGQGPEFLTYFQNEAQLEKSRLLSDRFSAERPKGSFSTLEIQRTEQGDSAMYLCASSQQVNYGYTFGSGTRLTVV.

This clonotype was observed a few times. The chain is built from TRBV29-1 and TRBJ2-3, with 7 bases matching TRBD2. The trim removed 4 bases at V and 5 bases at J, leaving 3 bases unmatched. Germline V gene sequence: CDR1 SQVTM, CDR2 ANQGSEA. This CDR3 is 12 amino acids long. The CDR3 DNA is TGCAGCGTTGTGGCGGGGGTAGATACGCAGTATTTT. Translated, it gives CSVVAGVDTQYF.

Comments on this clonotype: The junction differs from germline at one of its ends, possibly a read error. The V call is TRBV12-3 or TRBV12-4, the J call TRBJ2-2, with TRBD1 matching 10 bases. The CDR3 is 15 amino acids. The CDR3 DNA follows: TGTGCCAGCAGTCGGGACAGGGGCAGCGCCGGGGAGCTGTCTTTT. Encoded protein: CASSRDRGSAGELSF.

This clonotype was counted ten times or more. The V gene is TRBV12-3 or TRBV12-4, the J gene TRBJ1-1; D remains unclear. The V end lost 3 bases, the J end lost 0 bases, and 2 bases lay between the germline ends. The length of the CDR3 is 12 residues. CDR3 sequence reads: CASSFVNTEAFF. DNA for the CDR3: TGTGCCAGCAGTTTCGTGAACACTGAAGCTTTCTTT.

The chain employs TRBV20-1 and TRBJ2-7; D gene unclear. Per the germline V gene, CDR1 is DFQATT and CDR2 is SNEGSKA (reference sequence). V was shortened by 6 bases and J by 5 bases, with 11 bases between the two germline ends. The CDR3 length is 11 residues. This chain's CDR3 is CSANGGHEQYF. The CDR3 coding sequence is TGCAGTGCGAACGGCGGACACGAGCAGTACTTC.